The T cell receptor (beta chain) described here comes from a study of blood T cell repertoires in COVID-19. About the research overall: COVID-19 samples, acute and convalescent, were from the United States, Italy and Spain. Sample material is recorded as cDNA or gDNA derived from T cells, B-cell-depleted T cells, or PBMCs.

Germline V lookup: CDR1 GTSNPN, CDR2 SVGIG (reference sequence). V lost 1 base and J lost 5, with 18 bases in between. The length of the CDR3 is 16 residues. Per the original methods: Estimation of nucleated cell counts was performed using reference gene primer amplification. This table comes from immunoSEQ multiplex PCR, and its TCRdb copy is limited to in-frame clones, with some not included. That table supplies the V and J calls and clone size; D and trimming were determined from the DNA. The table shows roughly 300,000 clones, with more than 80% occurring only once. Seattle enrolled patients during active infection and tracked them longitudinally.

J is TRBJ1-5 and V is TRBV30; D unclear. The specimen was peripheral blood. The TCR comes from a woman aged 30 to 39 with COVID-19, enrolled during active disease. For the CDR3, the DNA is TGTGCCTGGAGTGGAGCTACGGGTCTTGTGCATCAGCCCCAGCATTTT. This sequence encodes CAWSGATGLVHQPQHF. The full variable domain, in which reference TRBV30 and TRBJ1-5 provide the parts outside the CDR3, is SQTIHQWPATLVQPVGSPLSLECTVEGTSNPNLYWYRQAAGRGLQLLFYSVGIGQISSEVPQNLSASRPQDRQFILSSKKLLLSDSGFYLCAWSGATGLVHQPQHFGDGTRLSIL.